Below, one T cell receptor (beta chain) is given with its context. Its antigen is currently unknown. These data come from a study of T cell responses to AZD1222 COVID-19 vaccine. Whole-study findings and limits: Spike-specific TCR breadth rose after two AZD1222 doses, and depth rose as well.

Sequenced by immunoSEQ multiplex PCR; TCRdb stores in-frame clones only, minus some. Here the sample spans about 120,000 clones, about 85% being singletons. CDR1 is LGHNT and CDR2 is FRNRAP in the germline V gene. Trimming cost V 4 bases and J 0 bases, with 15 bases left between them. The length of the CDR3 is 17 residues. This chain connects TRBV12-5 to TRBJ2-2; D is possibly TRBD2 (6 bases). The source material was peripheral blood, sampled 28 days after the second AZD1222 dose. The TCR comes from an adult who received the AZD1222 COVID-19 vaccine. The CDR3 bases are TGTGCTAGTGGTTGGGGAGCCACGGGGGCGAACACCGGGGAGCTGTTTTTT. The encoded protein is CASGWGATGANTGELFF.